This T cell receptor beta chain was captured in a study of T cell repertoires in cytomegalovirus infection. The CDR3 totals 14 residues. Trimming took off 5 bases at V and 6 bases at J, with 16 bases between the two ends. TCRdb fed the reads into MiXCR, producing one record per CDR3 protein. The sample lists approximately 500,000 distinct CDR3 sequences, approximately 17% occurring once. This clonotype was seen at least ten times. The V gene is TRBV12-3 or TRBV12-4, the J gene TRBJ1-2, with a tentative D call TRBD1 (6 bases). The sequenced sample was CD8+ T cells from PBMCs. This clonotype was obtained from a human donor in good health (CMV status not recorded). Some clones in this sample may be carry-over from other donors' samples. As DNA, the CDR3 is TGTGCCAGCAGTACTAGACAGGCTCGGGATGGCTACACCTTC. Amino acids: CASSTRQARDGYTF.